The text below deals with one T cell receptor beta chain. This clonotype was seen ten or more times. Its antigen is unknown. One base away there is no much larger clone; base qualities are not given. The cysteine opens and the phenylalanine closes a CDR3 of 17 amino acids. Just CDR3 DNA is preserved here, 51 bases in frame from base 1. V is clipped by 1 base and J by 3 bases, and the sequence between their germline boundaries is 16 bases long. CDR1 is given as SGDLS and CDR2 as YYNGEE, both from the germline V gene. This sample was sequenced with an Illumina HiSeq 2500. Quantitative 5'-RACE with molecular barcodes was the method used to prepare the TCR beta libraries. The study's own analysis went as follows. Disease-linked TCR variants were identified with a new computational method built on a probabilistic model of VDJ rearrangement. The raw public data were reprocessed by TCRdb itself: fastp quality trimming at Q25, MiXCR clonotype calling, in-frame beta chains only. Here each entry gathers all rows of one CDR3 protein and keeps the most common genes and DNA. The V and J calls were not made by the authors but by TCRdb's processing. The sample contains 30,000 to 40,000 distinct CDR3 sequences, less than 4% of them found a single time. Jointly, the top ten make up about 3% of the sample.

This record belongs to a study of CD8 T cells in ankylosing spondylitis (dated by TCRdb to between 2016 and 2019). For the wider study: To find TCR variants linked to disease, the study profiled T cell receptor beta repertoires in ankylosing spondylitis patients and healthy donors. The full study cohort comprised 20 to 25 ankylosing spondylitis patients and 85 to 120 healthy donors. Peripheral blood samples were taken, and synovial fluid was additionally collected from ankylosing spondylitis patients. Study-level results and caveats: The disease-linked clones were reported to be significantly enriched in matched synovial fluid samples from ankylosing spondylitis patients. Blood from ankylosing spondylitis patients appeared to be characterized by a TCR beta motif composed of 7 to 9 highly homologous amino acid variants. The disease-linked clones had a CD8+ phenotype and were found at relatively low frequencies in peripheral blood. Some motif variants were previously reported in synovial fluid and blood of reactive arthritis patients, suggesting common disease-initiation mechanisms.

The chain couples TRBV9 to TRBJ2-2, with the identity of the D gene unclear. The material sequenced was blood, either unsorted or a sorted T cell fraction (not recorded which). This TCR came from a male donor with ankylosing spondylitis or in good health (not recorded which). The CDR3 sequence is CASSVTLDLFDTGELFF. The DNA sequence is TGTGCCAGCAGCGTAACCCTGGACCTCTTCGACACCGGGGAGCTGTTTTTT.